The source of this TCR beta chain is a study of blood T cell repertoires in COVID-19. As for the study in general: COVID-19 samples collected from the United States, Italy and Spain covered acute and convalescent phases.

This clone showed up just once. Germline-derived CDR1 and CDR2 are SQVTM and ANQGSEA. Trimming removed 3 bases from V and 3 bases from J, with 11 bases in between. The CDR3 is made up of 13 amino acids. Study members were between 18 and 89 years old and lived in fewer than 30 US regions. Before they entered the study, exposed participants had met a COVID-19 case within 2 weeks. The data were produced by immunoSEQ multiplex PCR, yet TCRdb's version contains in-frame clones alone and is incomplete. The sample holds hundreds of thousands of clones, over 85% seen once. The V gene is TRBV29-1, the J gene TRBJ1-1, with D maybe TRBD1 (6 bases). This TCR came from a woman aged 45-60 years who had been exposed to COVID-19. Sequenced sample: PBMCs or T cells enriched from blood (not recorded which). The CDR3 DNA is TGCAGCGTTGATGGGGGCGGGCACACTGAAGCTTTCTTT. It yields the protein CSVDGGGHTEAFF. Full variable domain (missing parts from reference TRBV29-1 and TRBJ1-1): SAVISQKPSRDICQRGTSLTIQCQVDSQVTMMFWYRQQPGQSLTLIATANQGSEATYESGFVIDKFPISRPNLTFSTLTVSNMSPEDSSIYLCSVDGGGHTEAFFGQGTRLTVV.